Listed below are T cell receptor beta chains from one sample, sequenced in a study of Graves' ophthalmopathy and Graves' hyperthyroidism. TCRdb fed the multiplex PCR reads into MiXCR, producing one record per CDR3 protein. The data hold about 1.2 million distinct CDR3 sequences, with 36% observed a single time. The sample was peripheral blood or thyroid tissue (not recorded which). All receptors come from an adult man with Graves' hyperthyroidism. The CDR3 runs from the conserved cysteine through the conserved F or W. Fields, in order: clone size, D gene, V gene, J gene, CDR3 DNA, CDR3 protein. The D gene is left open where the match is weak. Not all rows give a size; the values are once, few, many and, for expanded clones, a class.

clone size: NA; D gene: TRBD1; V gene: TRBV28; J gene: TRBJ1-5; CDR3 DNA: TGTGCCAGCAGCTGGACAGGGATTGATAGCAATCAGCCCCAGCATTTT; CDR3 protein: CASSWTGIDSNQPQHF
clone size: NA; D gene: TRBD1; V gene: TRBV4-1; J gene: TRBJ2-7; CDR3 DNA: TGCGCCAGCAGCCAAGAAAGGGGGACAGGCCTCTACGAGCAGTACTTC; CDR3 protein: CASSQERGTGLYEQYF
clone size: many; D gene: NA; V gene: TRBV4-1; J gene: TRBJ1-1; CDR3 DNA: TGCGCCAGCAGCACCAGCCCCACTTCCCCGGTGAACACTGAAGCTTTCTTT; CDR3 protein: CASSTSPTSPVNTEAFF
clone size: many; D gene: TRBD1; V gene: TRBV20-1; J gene: TRBJ1-6; CDR3 DNA: TGCAGTGCAACACCTGGACAGGAAAATTCACCCCTCCACTTT; CDR3 protein: CSATPGQENSPLHF
clone size: NA; D gene: NA; V gene: TRBV10-2; J gene: TRBJ1-2; CDR3 DNA: TGTGCCAGCAGTTACCGTGCCGCGGGCTACACCTTC; CDR3 protein: CASSYRAAGYTF
clone size: many; D gene: TRBD1; V gene: TRBV2; J gene: TRBJ1-6; CDR3 DNA: TGTGCCAGAACCAGGGGGCAGGGCGGTTTTTCACCCCTCCACTTT; CDR3 protein: CARTRGQGGFSPLHF
clone size: few; D gene: TRBD1; V gene: TRBV12-3/TRBV12-4; J gene: TRBJ1-2; CDR3 DNA: TGTGCCAGCAGACCTCCGGACAGGGCCGTTTTTGGCTACACCTTC; CDR3 protein: CASRPPDRAVFGYTF
clone size: NA; D gene: TRBD2; V gene: TRBV4-1; J gene: TRBJ2-7; CDR3 DNA: TGCGCCAGCAGTTGGGAGCGGGACGTCTCCTACGAGCAGTACTTC; CDR3 protein: CASSWERDVSYEQYF
clone size: NA; D gene: NA; V gene: TRBV20-1; J gene: TRBJ1-2; CDR3 DNA: TGCAGTGCTAGAGCCTCTCGGCTACAGCTCAACTATGGCTACACCTTC; CDR3 protein: CSARASRLQLNYGYTF
clone size: NA; D gene: TRBD1; V gene: TRBV12-3/TRBV12-4; J gene: TRBJ1-6; CDR3 DNA: TGTGCCAGCAGTTACCCTGGACAGGGACGATCACCCCTCCACTTT; CDR3 protein: CASSYPGQGRSPLHF
clone size: NA; D gene: TRBD1; V gene: TRBV5-1; J gene: TRBJ2-6; CDR3 DNA: TGCGCCAGCAGCTTCCCGGACAGGGTGGATGGGGCCAACGTCCTGACTTTC; CDR3 protein: CASSFPDRVDGANVLTF
clone size: NA; D gene: NA; V gene: TRBV7-9; J gene: TRBJ1-6; CDR3 DNA: TGTGCCAGCAGCCCCATGGGGGGAAAGTCACCCCTCCACTTT; CDR3 protein: CASSPMGGKSPLHF